Below are 8 T cell receptor beta chains sequenced from a single sample in a study of OX40 agonist ivuxolimab in advanced cancers. Repertoires were generated with immunoSEQ multiplex PCR, while TCRdb's copy carries only in-frame clones and drops some. The sample has around 59,000 clones; 70% to 90% are singletons. Sequencing used CD4+ or CD8+ T cells sorted from blood, obtained in a trial of the OX40 agonist ivuxolimab. The receptors were sampled from an adult with an advanced solid tumor such as melanoma, head and neck, liver or kidney cancer.

The gene calls are TRBV30 and TRBJ2-2; no firm D call. The CDR3 is 12 amino acids. The germline V gene encodes CDR1 GTSNPN and CDR2 SVGIG (reference sequence). V lost 3 bases and J lost 5, with 7 bases in between. The CDR3 DNA reads TGTGCCTGGAGGAGGTCGACCGGGGAGCTGTTTTTT. Its translation is CAWRRSTGELFF. The full variable domain, in which reference TRBV30 and TRBJ2-2 provide the parts outside the CDR3, is SQTIHQWPATLVQPVGSPLSLECTVEGTSNPNLYWYRQAAGRGLQLLFYSVGIGQISSEVPQNLSASRPQDRQFILSSKKLLLSDSGFYLCAWRRSTGELFFGEGSRLTVL.

The chain couples TRBV7-9 to TRBJ1-1, with a tentative D call TRBD1 (6 bases). CDR1 is SEHNR and CDR2 is FQNEAQ in the germline V gene (reference sequence). The CDR3 has 14 amino acids. V gave up 5 bases and J gave up 6 bases, with 16 bases separating them. This CDR3 is CASSPDRKGSEAFF. In DNA form, the CDR3 reads TGTGCCAGCAGCCCTGACAGGAAGGGGTCTGAAGCTTTCTTT.

The chain is built from TRBV2 and TRBJ2-4, with 9 nucleotides matching TRBD2. The CDR3 is 15 residues long. The trim removed 8 bases at V and 0 bases at J, leaving 5 bases unmatched. Germline CDR1 and CDR2: SNHLY and FYNNEI. This CDR3 is CASRRLAVAKNIQYF. The CDR3 DNA reads as TGTGCCAGCCGAAGACTAGCGGTAGCCAAAAACATTCAGTACTTC.

The V and J genes are TRBV5-1 and TRBJ2-7; D remains ambiguous. V was pared by 0 bases and J by 3 bases, with 13 bases between. The V gene's germline CDR1 is SGHRS and CDR2 YFSETQ. This CDR3 has 15 residues. The CDR3 is CASSLEDVPFYEQYF. The CDR3, as DNA: TGCGCCAGCAGCTTGGAGGACGTACCCTTCTACGAGCAGTACTTC.

The chain is built from TRBV27 and TRBJ2-3, with D unresolved. Germline V lookup: CDR1 MNHEY, CDR2 SMNVEV (reference sequence). V lost 8 bases to trimming and J lost 0 bases, with 15 bases between them. The CDR3 extends over 15 amino acids. As DNA, the CDR3 is TGTGCCAGCGGGAATAGGGCGTATAGCACAGATACGCAGTATTTT. It encodes CASGNRAYSTDTQYF.

This chain links TRBV27 with TRBJ1-2, with D uncertain. CDR3 length equals 12 residues. CDR1 is MNHEY and CDR2 is SMNVEV in the germline V gene (reference sequence). V dropped 6 bases and J dropped 3 bases, with 8 bases sitting between them. The CDR3 sequence is CASRGWDYGYTF. The CDR3 DNA sequence: TGTGCCAGCAGGGGCTGGGACTATGGCTACACCTTC.

This chain uses TRBV2 with TRBJ2-6; D is ambiguous. The germline V gene has CDR1 SNHLY and CDR2 FYNNEI. The CDR3 is 18 residues long. The V end lost 7 bases, the J end lost 0 bases, and 19 bases lay between the germline ends. CDR3 region: CASIHSGREASGANVLTF. The CDR3 DNA sequence: TGTGCCAGCATTCACAGTGGAAGGGAAGCCTCTGGGGCCAACGTCCTGACTTTC.

The chain has TRBV4-3 and TRBJ2-1; 7 bases line up with TRBD2. The CDR3 consists of 16 residues. Trimming took 1 base from V and 2 from J; bases not matched to a gene: 5. Germline V gene sequence: CDR1 LGHNA, CDR2 YSLEER. The CDR3 bases are TGCGCCAGCAGCCAAGGGGGAGGGGAGCCCTACAATGAGCAGTTCTTC. This codes for CASSQGGGEPYNEQFF.